This T cell receptor (beta chain) is from a study of T cell repertoires in cytomegalovirus infection. Study-level background: Well-studied HLA-B-restricted epitopes and recently identified HLA-C-restricted epitopes of CMV were both used in the study. Through public TCR beta signatures, both CMV infection and matching HLA type were indicated. General observations from the study: Summed public TCR beta family frequency identified CMV carriers bearing the relevant HLA. HLA-C-restricted TCR beta clonotypes specific for CMV led the ex vivo response.

V gave up 5 bases and J gave up 4 bases; unmatched junction bases: 6. The CDR3 is 14 amino acids. Each CDR3 protein gets one entry after TCRdb re-called the reads with MiXCR. The sample lists 140,000 to 150,000 distinct CDR3 sequences; roughly a third were seen once. In regard to this clonotype: Its antigen is still unknown.

Sequencing used CD8+ T cells from cultured PBMCs, obtained from culture after CMV antigen stimulation. The chain carries TRBV12-3 or TRBV12-4 and TRBJ2-7; TRBD1 matches 9 bases. The TCR was taken from a human donor in good health (CMV status not recorded). Some clones in this sample may be carry-over from other donors' samples. In nucleotides, the CDR3 is TGTGCCAGCAGTCTTGGGGGACAGGGTTACGAGCAGTACTTC. Its protein is CASSLGGQGYEQYF.